The 24 T cell receptor beta chains below come from one sample, sequenced in a study of human T cells and chemical hapten exposure. TCRdb reprocessed the RACE reads via MiXCR and lists one record per CDR3 protein. The sample lists about 52,000 distinct CDR3 sequences; 9% to 10% were seen once. Described time point: patch test 3, about 24 weeks after DPC sensitization. The treatment here: therapeutic diphenylcyclopropenone sensitization with weekly scalp DPC. This sample comprised whole blood, obtained in connection with sensitization to the hapten diphenylcyclopropenone (DPC). These receptors all come from a woman in her forties with alopecia areata. Some clones in this sample may be carry-over from other donors' samples.

This chain connects TRBV6-2 or TRBV6-3 to TRBJ2-2; D unresolved. CDR3 length: 15 residues. V was trimmed by 4 bases and J by 2 bases, leaving 11 bases between them. Germline V gives CDR1 MNHEY, CDR2 SVGEGT. CDR3 nucleotides: TGTGCCAGCAGTTTAATAGGCGCCAACACCGGGGAGCTGTTTTTT. Amino acids: CASSLIGANTGELFF.

The sample holds a few counts of this clonotype. The rearrangement joins TRBV7-9 to TRBJ1-2, with D unclear. The V and J ends lost 2 bases and 8 bases respectively, with 12 bases between them. Germline CDR1 is SEHNR and CDR2 is FQNEAQ (reference sequence). The CDR3 is 13 amino acids. The CDR3 coding sequence is TGTGCCAGCAGCTTAAGCCTGGATGGAGGCTACACCTTC. It translates to CASSLSLDGGYTF.

This clonotype was counted only a few times. The chain employs TRBV12-5 and TRBJ2-7; D is uncertain. CDR3 length equals 13 residues. V was trimmed by 2 bases and J by 3 bases, leaving 8 bases between them. Germline CDR1 LGHNT, CDR2 FRNRAP. Here the CDR3 reads CASGLWLGYEQYF. The CDR3 region has the DNA TGTGCTAGTGGTTTGTGGCTAGGCTACGAGCAGTACTTC.

This clonotype was seen a handful of times. The chain carries TRBV6-4 and TRBJ2-2, with 7 bases identical to TRBD1. V shed 4 bases and J 7 bases; nucleotides not matched to a gene: 6. Germline V gene sequence: CDR1 MRHNA, CDR2 SNTAGT. The CDR3 consists of 14 residues. This chain's CDR3 is CASSVTGKDGELFF. In DNA form, the CDR3 reads TGTGCCAGCAGTGTGACAGGGAAGGACGGGGAGCTGTTTTTT.

This chain uses TRBV20-1 with TRBJ1-1, with TRBD1 as a possible D gene (5 bases). This CDR3 comprises 12 residues. The germline V gene has CDR1 DFQATT and CDR2 SNEGSKA (reference sequence). The V end was cut by 5 bases, the J end by 3 bases, with 10 bases between. The CDR3 sequence is CSARQTDTEAFF. The CDR3 DNA is TGCAGTGCTCGACAGACAGACACTGAAGCTTTCTTT.

The chain combines TRBV20-1 with TRBJ2-7, with TRBD2 matching over 9 bases. Germline-derived CDR1 and CDR2 are DFQATT and SNEGSKA (reference sequence). CDR3 length: 15 amino acids. J gave up 4 bases and V 0 bases, and 7 bases lay outside the gene matches. Here the CDR3 reads CSAREDQGLAYEQYF. In DNA, the CDR3 is TGCAGTGCTAGAGAGGACCAAGGACTAGCGTACGAGCAGTACTTC.

This clonotype showed up many times. The CDR3 is CASSQEAPAGQGLVHEQYF. CDR3 sequence (DNA): TGCGCCAGCAGCCAAGAGGCCCCCGCAGGACAGGGGTTAGTCCACGAGCAGTACTTC. This rearrangement joins TRBV4-3 to TRBJ2-7, with 9 bases that match TRBD1. Germline V gives CDR1 LGHNA, CDR2 YSLEER. There are 19 residues in the CDR3. The ends lost 0 bases at V and 5 bases at J; junction bases unmatched: 17.

This clonotype appeared many times. The rearrangement joins TRBV20-1 to TRBJ2-3, with TRBD2 matching 12 bases. There are 15 residues in the CDR3. Per the germline V gene, CDR1 is DFQATT and CDR2 is SNEGSKA (reference sequence). The ends lost 6 bases at V and 0 bases at J; junction bases unmatched: 4. CDR3 DNA: TGCAGTGCCGTGACTAGCGGGGGTAGCACAGATACGCAGTATTTT. Its protein is CSAVTSGGSTDTQYF.

V usage is TRBV9 and J usage is TRBJ2-1; D tentatively fits TRBD1 or TRBD2 (5 bases each). Trimming took off 4 bases at V and 10 bases at J, with 15 bases between the two ends. CDR3 length: 13 residues. Germline V CDR1 and CDR2: SGDLS, YYNGEE. DNA of the CDR3: TGTGCCAGCAGCCAAGGGGACCTCAGGGAGCAGTTCTTC. Its translation: CASSQGDLREQFF.

The chain joins TRBV14 to TRBJ2-7; TRBD2 might be the D (5 bases). Trimming shortened V by 5 bases and J by 2 bases, and 7 bases separated the two germline ends. The germline V gene encodes CDR1 SGHDN and CDR2 FVKESK. CDR3 size: 12 residues. CDR3 protein: CASSVTTYEQYF. In DNA, the CDR3 is TGTGCCAGCAGCGTGACTACCTACGAGCAGTACTTC.

The table lists this clonotype with a few counts. J is TRBJ1-1 and V is TRBV6-2 or TRBV6-3, with TRBD1 as a possible D gene (5 bases). The germline V and J ends were trimmed by 5 bases and 4 bases, with 14 bases remaining between them. CDR3 size: 14 residues. The germline V gene has CDR1 MNHEY and CDR2 SVGEGT. CDR3 in amino acids: CASSGYGAGTEAFF. The CDR3 DNA reads as TGTGCCAGCAGTGGCTACGGGGCTGGCACTGAAGCTTTCTTT.

The V gene is TRBV29-1, the J gene TRBJ2-5; TRBD1 is a possible D gene (5 bases). This CDR3 region has 13 residues. Per the germline V gene, CDR1 is SQVTM and CDR2 is ANQGSEA. Trimming cost V 7 bases and J 2 bases, with 14 bases left between them. The chain's CDR3 is CSAARQLQETQYF. CDR3 in DNA: TGCAGCGCTGCCAGACAGTTACAAGAGACCCAGTACTTC.

The table lists this clonotype with many counts. The chain uses TRBV29-1 and TRBJ1-1; TRBD1 might be the D (6 bases). Germline V gene lookup returns CDR1 SQVTM and CDR2 ANQGSEA. Between the trimmed V and J ends, which lost 6 bases and 0 bases, there was a span of 14 bases. The length of the CDR3 is 14 residues. The CDR3, as DNA: TGCAGCGTCGGAGAGGGGGGGATGAACACTGAAGCTTTCTTT. It is translated as CSVGEGGMNTEAFF. Filled out from reference TRBV29-1 and TRBJ1-1, the complete variable domain reads SAVISQKPSRDICQRGTSLTIQCQVDSQVTMMFWYRQQPGQSLTLIATANQGSEATYESGFVIDKFPISRPNLTFSTLTVSNMSPEDSSIYLCSVGEGGMNTEAFFGQGTRLTVV.

This CDR3 reads CAISVGYNQPQHF. As DNA, the CDR3 is TGTGCCATCAGTGTGGGGTACAATCAGCCCCAGCATTTT. The V and J genes are TRBV10-3 and TRBJ1-5; D is unclear. Looked up from germline, CDR1 is ENHRY and CDR2 is SYGVKD. With 4 bases removed from V and 3 bases from J, the gap between germline ends came to 7 bases. The CDR3 is made up of 13 amino acids.

This clonotype turned up a few times. The chain recombines TRBV29-1 with TRBJ1-1, with TRBD1 matching 10 bases. CDR3 length: 14 amino acids. The junction had 8 bases not matched to a gene; V was cut back by 4 bases and J by 6 bases. CDR1 SQVTM and CDR2 ANQGSEA come from the germline V gene. The CDR3 nucleotides read TGCAGCGTTGGGGGGCGACAGGGGGCCTCTGAAGCTTTCTTT. Translated: CSVGGRQGASEAFF.

The chain joins TRBV5-1 to TRBJ1-1, with D possibly matching TRBD1 (6 bases). This CDR3 spans 13 amino acids. The V end was cut by 1 base, the J end by 5 bases, with 9 bases between. Germline assignment: CDR1 SGHRS and CDR2 YFSETQ. Written as DNA, the CDR3 is TGCGCCAGCAGCTTGCGGGGGGCAACTGAAGCTTTCTTT. Translated: CASSLRGATEAFF.

The genes are TRBV7-2 and TRBJ2-3; D call uncertain. The CDR3 loop spans 13 amino acids. V lost 4 bases and J lost 4, with 9 bases in between. Per the germline V gene, CDR1 is SGHTA and CDR2 is FQGNSA. The CDR3 sequence is CASSSHPADTQYF. In DNA, the CDR3 is TGTGCCAGCAGCTCGCACCCGGCAGATACGCAGTATTTT.

In this sample, this clonotype turned up many times. The rearrangement links TRBV4-1 to TRBJ2-5; TRBD1 matches at 7 bases. Looked up from germline, CDR1 is MGHRA and CDR2 is YSYEKL. With 0 bases clipped from V and 7 bases from J, the junction kept 5 bases outside the gene matches. This CDR3 contains 14 residues. This CDR3 reads CASSQDSRGWTQYF. The DNA of the CDR3 is TGCGCCAGCAGCCAAGACAGCAGGGGGTGGACCCAGTACTTC.

V is TRBV30 and J is TRBJ1-1; no clear D. Germline V gives CDR1 GTSNPN, CDR2 SVGIG (reference sequence). This CDR3 comprises 12 residues. Trimming took 4 bases from V and 10 from J, leaving 16 bases between them. The CDR3 reads CAWIKGSLRAFF. DNA for the CDR3: TGTGCCTGGATAAAAGGGTCGCTAAGAGCTTTCTTT.

The rearrangement links TRBV28 to TRBJ2-2, with D unresolved. Trimming left V 5 bases short and J 0 bases short, with 10 bases between. CDR3 length: 15 amino acids. CDR1 is MDHEN and CDR2 is SYDVKM in the germline V gene. The CDR3: CASSISLTNTGELFF. The CDR3 region has the DNA TGTGCCAGCAGTATTAGCCTCACGAACACCGGGGAGCTGTTTTTT. The full variable domain, with the rest looked up from reference TRBV28 and TRBJ2-2, is DVKVTQSSRYLVKRTGEKVFLECVQDMDHENMFWYRQDPGLGLRLIYFSYDVKMKEKGDIPEGYSVSREKKERFSLILESASTNQTSMYLCASSISLTNTGELFFGEGSRLTVL.

This clonotype came up a few times. J is TRBJ2-2 and V is TRBV7-2; the match to TRBD1 covers 7 bases. Germline V lookup: CDR1 SGHTA, CDR2 FQGNSA. V trimming: 1 base; J trimming: 4 bases; junction bases outside the gene matches: 9. The CDR3 is made up of 17 amino acids. The CDR3 sequence: CASSLERTGVITGELFF. In DNA, the CDR3 is TGTGCCAGCAGCTTAGAGAGGACAGGAGTAATCACCGGGGAGCTGTTTTTT.

The chain combines TRBV29-1 with TRBJ1-1; D uncertain. The V gene lost 4 bases and the J gene lost 1 base, with 7 bases spanning the gap. Germline CDR1 reads SQVTM; CDR2 reads ANQGSEA. There are 12 residues in the CDR3. The CDR3 reads CSVGGWNTEAFF. DNA of the CDR3: TGCAGCGTTGGGGGATGGAACACTGAAGCTTTCTTT.

This clonotype was seen at least ten times. This chain joins TRBV5-6 and TRBJ2-7; 9 bases match TRBD2. Germline V gene data show CDR1 as SGHDT and CDR2 as YYEEEE. The length of the CDR3 is 14 residues. The V gene end was trimmed by 6 bases and the J gene end by 3 bases; junction bases not matched to a gene: 7. CDR3 coding DNA: TGTGCCAGCACTATGGCGGGGGGGAACTACGAGCAGTACTTC. Its translation: CASTMAGGNYEQYF.

This clonotype was picked up many times. The gene calls are TRBV12-3 or TRBV12-4 and TRBJ2-6, with TRBD1 matching 8 bases. Unmatched junction bases numbered 14, after V lost 6 bases and J lost 4 bases. This CDR3 is built from 18 residues. The CDR3 spells CASRVMGRGHPGANVLTF. CDR3 bases: TGTGCCAGCAGGGTTATGGGCAGGGGGCATCCCGGGGCCAACGTCCTGACTTTC.